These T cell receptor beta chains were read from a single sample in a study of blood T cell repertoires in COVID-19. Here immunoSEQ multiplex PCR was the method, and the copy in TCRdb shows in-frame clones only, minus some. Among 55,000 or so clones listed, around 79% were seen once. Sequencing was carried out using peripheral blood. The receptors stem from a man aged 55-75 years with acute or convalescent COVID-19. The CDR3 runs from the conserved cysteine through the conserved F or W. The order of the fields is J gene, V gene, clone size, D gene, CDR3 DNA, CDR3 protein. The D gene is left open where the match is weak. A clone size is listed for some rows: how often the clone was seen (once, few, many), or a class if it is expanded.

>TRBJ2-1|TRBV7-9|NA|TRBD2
TGTGCCAGCAGCCTAGCGGGGGGCTACAATGAGCAGTTCTTC
CASSLAGGYNEQFF
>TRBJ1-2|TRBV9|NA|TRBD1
TGTGCCAGCAGCGCAAGACAGGGTGGCTACACCTTC
CASSARQGGYTF
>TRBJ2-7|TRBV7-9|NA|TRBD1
TGTGCCAGCAGCTCTTGGGACAGGCTCCAAGAGCAGTACTTC
CASSSWDRLQEQYF
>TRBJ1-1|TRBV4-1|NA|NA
TGCGCCAGCAGCCAAAGGCTGGCGGACACTGAAGCTTTCTTT
CASSQRLADTEAFF
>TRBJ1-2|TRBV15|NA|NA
TGTGCCACCAGCAGAGATGGAAAGGCGGGCTATGGCTACACCTTC
CATSRDGKAGYGYTF
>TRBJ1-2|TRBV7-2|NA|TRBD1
TGTGCCAGCAGCCCCCGACAGGGGGGGTATGGCTACACCTTC
CASSPRQGGYGYTF
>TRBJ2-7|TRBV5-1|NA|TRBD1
TGCGCCAGCAGCACCGGACAGGGGGGCTCCTACGAGCAGTACTTC
CASSTGQGGSYEQYF
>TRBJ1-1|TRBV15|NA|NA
TGTGCCACCAGCAGAGAGGCAGGGTATACTGAAGCTTTCTTT
CATSREAGYTEAFF
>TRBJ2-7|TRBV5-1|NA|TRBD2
TGCGCCAGCAGCTTACTAGCGGGAGCCTACTACGAGCAGTACTTC
CASSLLAGAYYEQYF
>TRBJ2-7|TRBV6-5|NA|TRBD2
TGTGCCAGCAGGATGGGGACTACTAACAGGCAGTACTTC
CASRMGTTNRQYF
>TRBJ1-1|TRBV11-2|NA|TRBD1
TGTGCCAGCAGAAGAACAGGGGCGAACACTGAAGCTTTCTTT
CASRRTGANTEAFF
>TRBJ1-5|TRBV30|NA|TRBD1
TGTGCCTGGACAGGGGGTAACAATCAGCCCCAGCATTTT
CAWTGGNNQPQHF
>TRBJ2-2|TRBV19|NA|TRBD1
TGTGCCAGTAGTATAGATCCAGGGACAGCCACCGGGGAGCTGTTTTTT
CASSIDPGTATGELFF
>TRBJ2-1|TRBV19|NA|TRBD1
TGTGCCAGTCTTGGGACAGGGAGGATTGAGCAGTTCTTC
CASLGTGRIEQFF
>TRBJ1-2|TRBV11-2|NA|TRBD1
TGTGCCAGCAGCTCGCCGACAGGGACTGGCTACACCTTC
CASSSPTGTGYTF
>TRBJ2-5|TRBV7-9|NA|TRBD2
TGTGCCAGCAGCAGAGGCGGGGGGCAAGAGACCCAGTACTTC
CASSRGGGQETQYF
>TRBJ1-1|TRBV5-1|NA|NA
TGCGCCAGCAGCTCGGACAGATTTAGGACTGAAGCTTTCTTT
CASSSDRFRTEAFF
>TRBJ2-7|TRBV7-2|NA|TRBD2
TGTGCCAGCAGCTTGGGCGGGGGCTACGAGCAGTACTTC
CASSLGGGYEQYF
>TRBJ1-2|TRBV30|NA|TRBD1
TGTGCCTGGAGATTATTCGGGACAGGCTATGGCTACACCTTC
CAWRLFGTGYGYTF
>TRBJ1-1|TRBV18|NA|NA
TGTGCCAGCTCCCCACTGGGATGGGGGGGAGACACTGAAGCTTTCTTT
CASSPLGWGGDTEAFF
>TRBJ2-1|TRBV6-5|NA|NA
TGTGCCAGCAGTTACCCCACCGGGACTGGGGGCAATGAGCAGTTCTTC
CASSYPTGTGGNEQFF
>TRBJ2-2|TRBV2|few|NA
TGTGCCAGCAGGGCTGACATGTTCGGGGAGCTGTTTTTT
CASRADMFGELFF
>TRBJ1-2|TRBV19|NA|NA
TGTGCCAGTAGCCCACAGGGAAGCTATGGCTACACCTTC
CASSPQGSYGYTF
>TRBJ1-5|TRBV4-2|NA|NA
TGTGCCAGCAGCCAGCGGTGGAGTGCCGATCAGCCCCAGCATTTT
CASSQRWSADQPQHF
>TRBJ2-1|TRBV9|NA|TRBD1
TGTGCCAGCAGCCTCGGGACAGGGGGTTACAATGAGCAGTTCTTC
CASSLGTGGYNEQFF
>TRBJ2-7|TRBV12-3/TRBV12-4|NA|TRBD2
TGTGCCAGCAGTTTTGTAGCGGGGGACGAGCAGTACTTC
CASSFVAGDEQYF
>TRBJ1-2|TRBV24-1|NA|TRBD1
TGTGCCACCTCTGGACAGGGTAAAAAAAATGGCTACACCTTC
CATSGQGKKNGYTF
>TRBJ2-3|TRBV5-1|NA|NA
TGCGCCAGCAGCTTTGTCGAGGGATGGGGCACAGATACGCAGTATTTT
CASSFVEGWGTDTQYF
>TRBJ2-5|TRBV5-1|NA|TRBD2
TGCGCCAGCTCCGGGGCAGCGGGGGGGCCTTGGTACCAAGAGACCCAGTACTTC
CASSGAAGGPWYQETQYF
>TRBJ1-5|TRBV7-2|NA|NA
TGTGCCAGCAGCTTGATGACAGGTACTAATCAGCCCCAGCATTTT
CASSLMTGTNQPQHF
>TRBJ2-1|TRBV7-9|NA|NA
TGTGCCAGCAGCCCCCTAGGACACGAGCAGTTCTTC
CASSPLGHEQFF
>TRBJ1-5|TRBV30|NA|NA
TGTGCCTGGAGTGACAAGGGGCTTCAGCCCCAGCATTTT
CAWSDKGLQPQHF
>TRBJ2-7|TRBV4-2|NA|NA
TGTGCCAGCAGCCAAGACGTCCTAGGGGCCTACGAGCAGTACTTC
CASSQDVLGAYEQYF
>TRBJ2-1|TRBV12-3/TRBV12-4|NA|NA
TGTGCCAGCAGTTTTGACTATGAGCAGTTCTTC
CASSFDYEQFF
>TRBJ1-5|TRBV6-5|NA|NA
TGTGCCAGCAGACAGGTCTCTAGCAATCAGCCCCAGCATTTT
CASRQVSSNQPQHF
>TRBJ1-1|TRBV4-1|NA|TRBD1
TGCGCCAGCAGCTCTACGACAGGGCTAATAATCGACACTGAAGCTTTCTTT
CASSSTTGLIIDTEAFF
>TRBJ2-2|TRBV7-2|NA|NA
TGTGCCAGCAGCTCGGGACTTACCGGGGAGCTGTTTTTT
CASSSGLTGELFF
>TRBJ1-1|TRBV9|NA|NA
TGTGCCAGCAGCGTGGCAGATGAATCCCTCATGAACACTGAAGCTTTCTTT
CASSVADESLMNTEAFF
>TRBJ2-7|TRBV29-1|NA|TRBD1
TGCAGCGTTGAGGGGGGGACAGGGCGAATCGACGAGCAGTACTTC
CSVEGGTGRIDEQYF
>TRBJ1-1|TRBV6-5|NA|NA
TGTGCCACTCTGGGGGGGCCACAGAACACTGAAGCTTTCTTT
CATLGGPQNTEAFF
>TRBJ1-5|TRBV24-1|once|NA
TGTGCCACCAGTGCGGCGGGGGATAGCAATCAGCCCCAGCATTTT
CATSAAGDSNQPQHF
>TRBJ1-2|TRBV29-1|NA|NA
TGCAGCGTTGAAGGACAGACTAACTATGGCTACACCTTC
CSVEGQTNYGYTF
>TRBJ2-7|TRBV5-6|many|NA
TGTGCCAGCAGCTTGAAGCGGTCCACCTACGAGCAGTACTTC
CASSLKRSTYEQYF
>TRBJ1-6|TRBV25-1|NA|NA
TGTGCCAGCAGTGGGGGGACTCACCGGGCCCTCCACTTT
CASSGGTHRALHF